This TCR beta chain was captured in a study of glioma-infiltrating T cells. Study-wide results and caveats: Tissue-blood divergence was below expectation in non-neoplastic patients, above in gliomas.

Sample share makes this clonotype medium-sized. Its antigen is as yet unknown. TCR alpha and beta CDR3 regions were amplified from RNA using iRepertoire nested multiplex PCR. Tissue mRNA or PBMC total RNA, roughly 85-450 ng, went into one-step reverse transcription and amplification. TCRdb re-called the multiplex PCR reads with MiXCR, one entry per CDR3 protein. The profile shows about 44,000 distinct CDR3 sequences, more than 20% of them singletons. Germline V CDR1 and CDR2: LNHNV, YYDKDF (reference sequence). The CDR3 totals 13 residues. V shed 7 bases and J shed 0 bases, with 7 bases lying between them.

Sequencing input: glioma tissue, nonneoplastic brain tissue, or PBMCs (not recorded which). The J gene is TRBJ2-1, the V gene TRBV15; D not certain. This receptor was obtained from a human donor with low-grade glioma or glioblastoma, undergoing nonglioma brain surgery, or in good health (not recorded which). CDR3 amino acids: CATTESSYNEQFF. As DNA, the CDR3 is TGTGCCACCACGGAGAGCTCCTACAATGAGCAGTTCTTC.